The rows below give T cell receptor beta chains drawn from one sample of a study of T cells in narcolepsy. Profiling relied on immunoSEQ multiplex PCR, and the TCRdb table lists in-frame clones only, not all of them. The sample holds about 26,000 clones, approximately 80% seen once. Input material: memory (CD45RA-) CD4+ T cells from blood. The receptors stem from a human donor in good health. CDR3s include the opening cysteine and the closing phenylalanine or tryptophan. The D gene is left open where the match is weak. Some rows mark clone size as missing; the rest say once, few, many or name a class of expanded clone.

-	TRBV7-3	TRBJ2-3	-	CASSSAGHSTDTQYF	TGTGCCAGCAGCTCCGCGGGGCATAGCACAGATACGCAGTATTTT
TRBD2	TRBV4-2	TRBJ2-3	-	CASSQGSGGATDTQYF	TGTGCCAGCAGCCAAGGAAGCGGGGGGGCCACAGATACGCAGTATTTT
TRBD2	TRBV7-2	TRBJ2-1	-	CASSSLGLAGGSYNEQFF	TGTGCCAGCAGCTCCCTGGGACTAGCGGGAGGCTCCTACAATGAGCAGTTCTTC
TRBD1	TRBV9	TRBJ1-3	-	CASSGGTGDSGNTIYF	TGTGCCAGCAGCGGTGGAACAGGGGACTCTGGAAACACCATATATTTT
-	TRBV25-1	TRBJ1-2	-	CASSAGAGYTF	TGTGCCAGCAGTGCCGGGGCTGGCTACACCTTC
-	TRBV6-6	TRBJ2-1	few	CASSTRGTGTTEQFF	TGTGCCAGCAGTACCCGGGGGACGGGGACAACTGAGCAGTTCTTC
TRBD1	TRBV2	TRBJ2-1	-	CASKRDRDNEQFF	TGTGCCAGCAAAAGGGACAGGGACAATGAGCAGTTCTTC
-	TRBV13	TRBJ2-2	once	CASNRRTGELFF	TGTGCCAGCAACCGCAGGACCGGGGAGCTGTTTTTT
TRBD2	TRBV7-6	TRBJ2-3	-	CASSRRVGGGTRDTQYF	TGTGCCAGCAGCCGCCGCGTAGGCGGGGGGACCCGGGATACGCAGTATTTT
TRBD2	TRBV6-1	TRBJ2-7	-	CASRASSGGLYEQYF	TGTGCCAGCAGGGCATCTAGCGGGGGTTTGTACGAGCAGTACTTC
-	TRBV4-1	TRBJ2-5	-	CASSHAKSNPGPPYF	TGCGCCAGCAGCCACGCCAAATCAAATCCGGGGCCACCGTACTTC
TRBD2	TRBV7-6	TRBJ2-2	-	CASSLRAGGTGELFF	TGTGCCAGCAGCCTTAGAGCGGGGGGCACCGGGGAGCTGTTTTTT